A single sample gave rise to the 21 T cell receptor beta chains below, sequenced in a study of T cell responses to AZD1222 COVID-19 vaccine. Some clones are missing from TCRdb's copy, which holds only in-frame ones; the method was immunoSEQ multiplex PCR. Of 100,000 to 150,000 clones in the sample, 89% were seen once. This sample comprised peripheral blood, obtained on day 0 of AZD1222 vaccination. These receptor sequences come from an adult in good health.

In this sample, this clone turned up once. The CDR3 spells CASSVSHTLSNEKLFF. In nucleotides, the CDR3 is TGCGCCAGCAGCGTATCCCACACACTGAGTAATGAAAAACTGTTTTTT. This chain connects TRBV4-1 to TRBJ1-4; unclear D gene. V lost 5 bases, J lost 4 bases, and 17 bases lay in between. The CDR3 is 16 amino acids. Per the germline V gene, CDR1 is MGHRA and CDR2 is YSYEKL.

The chain couples TRBV28 to TRBJ1-2, with 7 nucleotides matching TRBD1. Trimming removed 4 bases from V and 5 bases from J; junction bases left unmatched: 13. The CDR3 runs to 16 residues. Germline V gene sequence: CDR1 MDHEN, CDR2 SYDVKM. This CDR3 is CASSSAGTAMGYGYTF. The CDR3, as DNA: TGTGCCAGCAGTTCCGCCGGGACAGCCATGGGGTATGGCTACACCTTC.

The CDR3 is CASSSLRSGNTIYF. DNA of the CDR3: TGTGCCAGCAGCTCGCTCCGCTCTGGAAACACCATATATTTT. The chain combines TRBV6-5 with TRBJ1-3; D gene uncertain. The CDR3 has 14 amino acids. Trimming removed 6 bases at V and 0 bases at J, with 9 bases between. Germline V gene lookup returns CDR1 MNHEY and CDR2 SVGAGI.

This chain connects TRBV2 to TRBJ1-1; D is unresolved. The ends were cut back, 6 bases at V and 1 base at J, with 15 bases in the middle. CDR3 length: 15 amino acids. Germline V lookup: CDR1 SNHLY, CDR2 FYNNEI. CDR3 residues: CASRRGSQGNTEAFF. CDR3 in DNA: TGTGCCAGCAGAAGAGGGTCACAAGGGAACACTGAAGCTTTCTTT.

The V call is TRBV3-1 (or the pseudogene TRBV3-2), the J call TRBJ2-1; 14 nucleotides agree with TRBD2. With V trimmed by 1 base and J by 0 bases, 2 bases remained unmatched. This CDR3 region has 18 residues. Per germline, CDR1 LGHDT and CDR2 YNNKEL (reference sequence). CDR3 loop: CASSQGGTSGSSYNEQFF. In nucleotides, the CDR3 is TGTGCCAGCAGCCAAGGAGGGACTAGCGGGAGCTCCTACAATGAGCAGTTCTTC.

This chain connects TRBV9 to TRBJ1-3; D is perhaps TRBD1 (5 bases). V was shortened by 0 bases and J by 4 bases, with 17 bases between the two germline ends. The CDR3 extends over 17 amino acids. From germline, CDR1 is SGDLS and CDR2 YYNGEE. This CDR3 reads CASSVGPRAGAGNTIYF. The CDR3 region has the DNA TGTGCCAGCAGCGTAGGACCCAGGGCAGGAGCGGGAAACACCATATATTTT.

The chain joins TRBV18 to TRBJ2-2; D not certain. The CDR3 has 15 amino acids. The germline V and J ends were trimmed by 1 base and 0 bases, with 6 bases remaining between them. Germline V gene data show CDR1 as KGHSH and CDR2 as LQKENI. The CDR3 sequence: CASSPLSTNTGELFF. CDR3 coding DNA: TGTGCCAGCTCACCACTTTCGACGAACACCGGGGAGCTGTTTTTT.

The chain combines TRBV13 with TRBJ2-7, with 7 bases fitting TRBD2. The CDR3 runs 17 residues. Trimming cost V 1 base and J 2 bases; bases outside gene matches: 11. Germline lookup yields CDR1 PRHDT and CDR2 FYEKMQ (reference sequence). As DNA, the CDR3 is TGTGCCAGCAGCTTAGCCGGGGGAGGGGACTCTCCCTACGAGCAGTACTTC. It translates to CASSLAGGGDSPYEQYF.

The chain combines TRBV7-9 with TRBJ2-1, with D possibly TRBD2 on 6 matching bases. V was shortened by 5 bases and J by 9 bases, with 23 bases between the two germline ends. This CDR3 comprises 16 residues. CDR1 and CDR2 (germline): SEHNR, FQNEAQ (reference sequence). CDR3 amino acids: CASSTPGLRDGGEQFF. The DNA of the CDR3 is TGTGCCAGCAGCACACCGGGACTTAGGGATGGTGGTGAGCAGTTCTTC.

The gene calls are TRBV6-5 and TRBJ1-2; 7 nucleotides agree with TRBD1. V gave up 6 bases and J gave up 5 bases; unmatched junction bases: 6. Germline V gives CDR1 MNHEY, CDR2 SVGAGI. The CDR3 runs 13 residues. The CDR3 here is CASSEQGEYGYTF. The CDR3 DNA sequence: TGTGCCAGCAGCGAGCAGGGGGAATATGGCTACACCTTC.

This clone was detected once. This chain joins TRBV6-5 and TRBJ2-3; 8 bases are shared with TRBD1. The germline gives CDR1 MNHEY, CDR2 SVGAGI. The CDR3 totals 15 residues. J was trimmed by 6 bases and V by 5 bases; bases with no gene match: 10. The CDR3 loop reads CASSLAGQGFDTQYF. The CDR3 region has the DNA TGTGCCAGCAGTCTCGCCGGACAGGGTTTTGATACGCAGTATTTT.

V and J are TRBV6-4 and TRBJ2-3; 8 nucleotides line up with TRBD2. V was pared by 5 bases and J by 0 bases, with 1 base of the junction left unmatched. The CDR3 extends over 14 amino acids. The germline V gene encodes CDR1 MRHNA and CDR2 SNTAGT. The CDR3 DNA is TGTGCCAGCAGTCCTAGCGGGAGCACAGATACGCAGTATTTT. Protein product: CASSPSGSTDTQYF.

V gene TRBV5-4 combines with J gene TRBJ2-3; 10 nucleotides line up with TRBD2. V lost 3 bases to trimming and J lost 2 bases; unmatched junction nucleotides: 6. This CDR3 contains 16 residues. Germline CDR1 reads SGHNT; CDR2 reads YYREEE (reference sequence). CDR3 protein: CASSYGLADFTDTQYF. The CDR3 DNA is TGTGCCAGCAGCTATGGACTAGCGGACTTCACAGATACGCAGTATTTT.

This rearrangement joins TRBV5-1 to TRBJ2-5, with 8 bases fitting TRBD2. CDR3 length equals 15 residues. Germline V gene sequence: CDR1 SGHRS, CDR2 YFSETQ. V dropped 4 bases and J dropped 0; count of bases not matched to a gene: 5. The CDR3 spells CASSPGTRYQETQYF. The CDR3 coding sequence is TGCGCCAGCAGCCCCGGGACTAGGTACCAAGAGACCCAGTACTTC. Using reference TRBV5-1 and TRBJ2-5 for the parts outside the CDR3, the full variable domain is KAGVTQTPRYLIKTRGQQVTLSCSPISGHRSVSWYQQTPGQGLQFLFEYFSETQRNKGNFPGRFSGRQFSNSRSEMNVSTLELGDSALYLCASSPGTRYQETQYFGPGTRLLVL.

The V call is TRBV6-6, the J call TRBJ2-1; the match to TRBD2 covers 11 bases. Trimming cost V 6 bases and J 5 bases; bases outside gene matches: 3. The CDR3 is 14 amino acids. The germline CDR1 and CDR2 sequences are MNHNY and SVGAGI (reference sequence). The CDR3 DNA reads TGTGCCAGCAGAGGGACTAGCGGAAACAATGAGCAGTTCTTC. It codes for CASRGTSGNNEQFF.

The chain carries TRBV19 and TRBJ1-6, with no clear D. The CDR3 consists of 12 residues. Between the trimmed V and J ends, which lost 10 bases and 5 bases, there was a span of 9 bases. In germline, CDR1 is LNHDA, CDR2 SQIVND (reference sequence). The DNA of the CDR3 is TGTGCCACCGCACCCAATAATTCACCCCTCCACTTT. It is translated as CATAPNNSPLHF.

The chain has TRBV19 and TRBJ1-5; TRBD1 might be the D (5 bases). This CDR3 has 13 amino acids. From germline, CDR1 is LNHDA and CDR2 SQIVND (reference sequence). The V end lost 9 bases, the J end lost 7 bases, and 16 bases lay between the germline ends. The CDR3 sequence is CASRESRDQPQHF. CDR3 nucleotide sequence: TGTGCCAGCCGGGAGAGTCGGGACCAGCCCCAGCATTTT.

V usage is TRBV10-2 and J usage is TRBJ2-1; 10 nucleotides align to TRBD2. The germline CDR1 and CDR2 sequences are WSHSY and SAAADI. With V trimmed by 2 bases and J by 5 bases, 6 bases remained unmatched. This CDR3 has 16 residues. CDR3 nucleotides: TGCGCCAGCAGTGAGGTAGCGGGAGGAGGGGACAATGAGCAGTTCTTC. This encodes CASSEVAGGGDNEQFF.

The V and J genes are TRBV19 and TRBJ1-1; D is undetermined. This CDR3 is built from 11 residues. Germline CDR1 is LNHDA and CDR2 is SQIVND (reference sequence). The V end lost 4 bases, the J end lost 5 bases, and 5 bases lay between the germline ends. CDR3 DNA sequence: TGTGCCAGTAGTACCGGGACTGAAGCTTTCTTT. Residues: CASSTGTEAFF.

The J gene is TRBJ2-5, the V gene TRBV4-2; the D is unclear. Germline CDR1 is LGHNA and CDR2 is YNFKEQ. The V gene lost 4 bases and the J gene lost 2 bases, with 14 bases spanning the gap. There are 15 residues in the CDR3. CDR3 DNA: TGTGCCAGCAGCCGAGAGTGGCGGCCTCAAGAGACCCAGTACTTC. Translating it yields CASSREWRPQETQYF.

The count of this clone is one. The chain is built from TRBV27 and TRBJ2-1; 9 positions match TRBD1. From germline, CDR1 is MNHEY and CDR2 SMNVEV (reference sequence). J was trimmed by 4 bases and V by 2 bases; bases with no gene match: 0. The CDR3 runs 14 residues. The CDR3 DNA reads as TGTGCCAGCAGTTTAGGGACAGGGTACAATGAGCAGTTCTTC. Its translation: CASSLGTGYNEQFF.